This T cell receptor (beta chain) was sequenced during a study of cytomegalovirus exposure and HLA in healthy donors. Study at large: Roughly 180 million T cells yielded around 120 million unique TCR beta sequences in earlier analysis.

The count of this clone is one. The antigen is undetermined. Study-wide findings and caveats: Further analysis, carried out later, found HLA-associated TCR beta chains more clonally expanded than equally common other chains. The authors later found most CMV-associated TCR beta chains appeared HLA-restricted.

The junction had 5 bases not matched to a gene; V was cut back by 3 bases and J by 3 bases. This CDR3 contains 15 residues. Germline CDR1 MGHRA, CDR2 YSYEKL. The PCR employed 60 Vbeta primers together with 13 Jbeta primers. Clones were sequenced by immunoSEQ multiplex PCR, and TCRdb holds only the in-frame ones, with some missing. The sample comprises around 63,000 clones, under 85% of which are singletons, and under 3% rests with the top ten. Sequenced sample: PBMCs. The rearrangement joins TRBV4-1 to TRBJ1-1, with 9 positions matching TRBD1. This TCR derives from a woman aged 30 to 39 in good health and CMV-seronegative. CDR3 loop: CASSQKGQGDTEAFF. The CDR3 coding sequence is TGCGCCAGCAGCCAGAAGGGACAGGGAGACACTGAAGCTTTCTTT.